These 30 T cell receptor beta chains originate from one sample sequenced in a study of T-cell reconstitution after alpha-beta-depleted transplantation in children. Unique molecular identifiers were incorporated during preparation of the TCRbeta library. Via MiXCR, TCRdb re-called the PCR reads, giving one row per CDR3 protein. Among roughly 120,000 distinct CDR3 sequences listed, more than 20% were seen once. The sequencing here drew on PBMCs, mostly from graft donor cells, taken 180 days after TCRalphabeta/CD19-depleted stem cell transplant. All receptors derive from a male patient aged 2 to 10 who had a stem cell transplant for chronic granulomatous disease, so the T cells may come from the graft donor.

Many counts were recorded for this clonotype. The chain is built from TRBV11-2 and TRBJ1-2; no definite D call. Germline assignment: CDR1 SGHAT and CDR2 FQNNGV. The CDR3 length is 15 residues. V shed 0 bases and J shed 8 bases, with 16 bases lying between them. This CDR3 reads CASSLDPWTEGGYTF. Here the CDR3 DNA reads TGTGCCAGCAGCTTAGATCCTTGGACCGAAGGCGGCTACACCTTC.

In regard to this clonotype: A much more abundant neighbour one base away suggests this may be a read error. This chain connects TRBV19 to TRBJ2-2; D is tentatively TRBD1 or TRBD2 (5 bases each). In germline, CDR1 is LNHDA, CDR2 SQIVND (reference sequence). The CDR3 sequence is 13 residues long. As DNA, the CDR3 is TGTGCCAGTAGTATACTTGCCACCGGGGACCTGTTTTTT. It encodes CASSILATGDLFF.

The rearrangement joins TRBV27 to TRBJ2-1; weak D call: TRBD2 (5 bases). The V gene lost 5 bases and the J gene lost 0 bases, with 11 bases spanning the gap. Per the germline V gene, CDR1 is MNHEY and CDR2 is SMNVEV (reference sequence). The CDR3 totals 15 residues. CDR3 in amino acids: CASSPERTSYNEQFF. The CDR3 bases are TGTGCCAGCAGTCCCGAGCGGACCTCCTACAATGAGCAGTTCTTC.

This clonotype was picked up a small number of times. The rearrangement links TRBV12-3 or TRBV12-4 to TRBJ1-6, with unresolved D. V lost 2 bases and J lost 8, with 10 bases in between. CDR3 length: 14 amino acids. The CDR3 DNA reads as TGTGCCAGCAGTTTAACAACAAGGGATTCACCCCTCCACTTT. It encodes CASSLTTRDSPLHF.

Many counts were recorded for this clonotype. The J gene is TRBJ2-1, the V gene TRBV5-1; no clear D. The CDR3 sequence is 15 residues long. V was cut by 4 bases and J by 3 bases, with 14 bases left in between. Germline V gene sequence: CDR1 SGHRS, CDR2 YFSETQ. CDR3 amino acids: CASSLEIVVYNEQFF. CDR3 sequence (DNA): TGCGCCAGCAGCCTCGAAATCGTCGTCTACAATGAGCAGTTCTTC.

The rearrangement joins TRBV20-1 to TRBJ2-7, with D unresolved. The CDR3 length is 13 residues. Germline values: CDR1 DFQATT, CDR2 SNEGSKA (reference sequence). V was shortened by 2 bases and J by 1 base, with 9 bases between the two germline ends. CDR3 DNA: TGCAGTGCTAGAAGGCCCGGATCCTACGAGCAGTACTTC. Protein product: CSARRPGSYEQYF.

This clonotype was observed many times. The CDR3 region has the DNA TGTGCCAGCAGCTTAGAAAGGGGCGGGGGGACACAAGAGACCCAGTACTTC. Translating gives CASSLERGGGTQETQYF. The chain is built from TRBV7-8 and TRBJ2-5; 8 bases are shared with TRBD2. The CDR3 runs to 17 residues. CDR1 and CDR2 (germline): SGHVS, FQNEAQ. Trimming removed 1 base from V and 2 bases from J; junction bases left unmatched: 9.

Turning to this clonotype: One base away lies a much larger clone, so this may be a sequencing read error. V and J are TRBV12-3 or TRBV12-4 and TRBJ2-1; D uncertain. The length of the CDR3 is 12 residues. Trimming pared 3 bases from V and 4 bases from J, leaving 4 bases between. The CDR3 sequence is CASSFWYNEQFF. For the CDR3, the DNA is TGTGCCAGCAGTTTTTGGTACAATGAGCAGTTCTTC.

This clonotype was recorded at least ten times. This chain links TRBV5-1 with TRBJ2-7; D is perhaps TRBD2 (6 bases). The germline V and J ends were trimmed by 0 bases and 6 bases, with 13 bases remaining between them. This CDR3 has 14 residues. CDR1 and CDR2 (germline): SGHRS, YFSETQ. For the CDR3, the DNA is TGCGCCAGCAGCTTGGCCGAGTCCGGGAGCGAGCAGTACTTC. As protein: CASSLAESGSEQYF.

The gene calls are TRBV5-1 and TRBJ2-7; D call uncertain. V lost 1 base and J 2 bases, leaving 7 bases between the germline ends. The CDR3 loop spans 13 amino acids. The germline V gene has CDR1 SGHRS and CDR2 YFSETQ. Here the CDR3 DNA reads TGCGCCAGCAGCTTGACCACAGCCTACGAGCAGTACTTC. Its protein product is CASSLTTAYEQYF.

By sample fraction, this clonotype is medium-sized. The rearrangement links TRBV20-1 to TRBJ2-5; weak D call: TRBD1 (7 bases). Germline CDR1 is DFQATT and CDR2 is SNEGSKA (reference sequence). V dropped 5 bases and J dropped 1 base, with 17 bases sitting between them. CDR3 size: 15 residues. The CDR3 DNA reads as TGCAGTGCTGGGGGGCCGGGACAGTTCCAAGAGACCCAGTACTTC. Translation: CSAGGPGQFQETQYF.

This clonotype was counted a few times. This sequence joins TRBV5-1 and TRBJ2-3, with 8 bases fitting TRBD1. The CDR3 totals 18 residues. With 3 bases clipped from V and 0 bases from J, the junction kept 12 bases outside the gene matches. Germline values: CDR1 SGHRS, CDR2 YFSETQ. The CDR3 bases are TGCGCCAGCAGCTCACCCCACGGGACAGGCGAAAGCACAGATACGCAGTATTTT. This translates into CASSSPHGTGESTDTQYF.

The V call is TRBV5-1, the J call TRBJ1-5; no firm D call. Germline CDR1 and CDR2: SGHRS and YFSETQ. Trimming took off 0 bases at V and 11 bases at J, with 9 bases between the two ends. The CDR3 consists of 12 residues. The CDR3 protein is CASSLEGGAQHF. DNA of the CDR3: TGCGCCAGCAGCTTGGAAGGTGGAGCCCAGCATTTT.

This clonotype was seen ten or more times. CDR3 loop: CASSGGRSYNEQFF. Here the CDR3 DNA reads TGCGCCAGCAGTGGGGGCAGATCGTACAATGAGCAGTTCTTC. This chain connects TRBV5-1 to TRBJ2-1; a possible D gene is TRBD1 (6 bases). CDR1 SGHRS and CDR2 YFSETQ come from the germline V gene. This CDR3 region has 14 residues. The V end lost 5 bases, the J end lost 4 bases, and 13 bases lay between the germline ends.

This clonotype was recorded many times. CDR3 DNA sequence: TGCGCCAGCAGCTTGGGACTAGCGGGGCCCTACGAGCAGTACTTC. Encoded protein: CASSLGLAGPYEQYF. This rearrangement joins TRBV5-1 to TRBJ2-7; the match to TRBD2 covers 11 bases. The CDR3 is 15 amino acids. V was pared by 0 bases and J by 2 bases, with 1 base of the junction left unmatched. From germline, CDR1 is SGHRS and CDR2 YFSETQ. The full variable domain, in which reference TRBV5-1 and TRBJ2-7 provide the parts outside the CDR3, is KAGVTQTPRYLIKTRGQQVTLSCSPISGHRSVSWYQQTPGQGLQFLFEYFSETQRNKGNFPGRFSGRQFSNSRSEMNVSTLELGDSALYLCASSLGLAGPYEQYFGPGTRLTVT.

The chain couples TRBV9 to TRBJ2-3, with 10 bases identical to TRBD2. The CDR3 is 17 residues long. Germline CDR1 reads SGDLS; CDR2 reads YYNGEE. Trimming at V came to 4 bases and at J to 4 bases, leaving 12 bases not matched to a gene. The CDR3 spells CASSPRSLAGAPDTQYF. Here the CDR3 DNA reads TGTGCCAGCAGCCCCCGGTCTCTAGCGGGGGCCCCAGATACGCAGTATTTT.

This clonotype has at least ten counts. The CDR3 sequence is CSAILDRARNTIYF. CDR3 bases: TGCAGTGCAATATTGGACAGGGCACGAAACACCATATATTTT. The V and J genes are TRBV20-1 and TRBJ1-3, with 8 bases identical to TRBD1. This CDR3 region has 14 residues. V dropped 6 bases and J dropped 5; count of bases not matched to a gene: 9. Germline loops: CDR1 DFQATT, CDR2 SNEGSKA (reference sequence).

This clonotype occurred many times. CDR3 residues: CATRGPERYEQYF. The CDR3 bases are TGTGCCACCAGGGGACCCGAACGGTACGAGCAGTACTTC. The V and J genes are TRBV15 and TRBJ2-7; D may correspond to TRBD1 or TRBD2 (5 bases each). Trimming pared 6 bases from V and 4 bases from J, leaving 13 bases between. Germline CDR1 is LNHNV and CDR2 is YYDKDF (reference sequence). The CDR3 totals 13 residues.

This clonotype occurred many times. This chain uses TRBV20-1 with TRBJ2-5; D may match TRBD1 or TRBD2 (5 bases each). Germline lookup yields CDR1 DFQATT and CDR2 SNEGSKA (reference sequence). This CDR3 has 13 residues. V dropped 0 bases and J dropped 5 bases, with 10 bases sitting between them. CDR3 amino acids: CSARDREWETQYF. CDR3 coding DNA: TGCAGTGCTAGAGACAGGGAGTGGGAGACCCAGTACTTC.

This clonotype was seen many times. Relative to the germline gene, one junction end is altered; a read error may explain this. The chain carries TRBV20-1 and TRBJ1-5, with 7 bases that match TRBD1. The CDR3 runs to 16 residues. Per the germline V gene, CDR1 is DFQATT and CDR2 is SNEGSKA (reference sequence). CDR3 region: CSARDDRASGNQPQHF. The CDR3 DNA reads as TGCAGTGCTCGAGACGACAGGGCTAGTGGCAATCAGCCCCAGCATTTT.

This clonotype was picked up many times. The chain combines TRBV12-3 or TRBV12-4 with TRBJ2-3; 10 bases are a match to TRBD2. J lost 2 bases, V lost 6 bases, and 5 bases had no gene match. The CDR3 runs to 15 residues. CDR3: CASRGSGRPTDTQYF. The CDR3 bases are TGTGCCAGCAGGGGTAGCGGGAGGCCCACAGATACGCAGTATTTT.

The gene calls are TRBV5-1 and TRBJ2-4; D is perhaps TRBD2 (5 bases). The length of the CDR3 is 17 residues. In germline, CDR1 is SGHRS, CDR2 YFSETQ. V lost 4 bases to trimming and J lost 0 bases, with 17 bases between them. The CDR3 protein is CASSPTTGILAKNIQYF. CDR3 DNA: TGCGCCAGCAGCCCAACGACGGGGATCCTAGCCAAAAACATTCAGTACTTC.

The V and J genes are TRBV12-3 or TRBV12-4 and TRBJ2-7; possible D gene TRBD1, 6 bases. V lost 6 bases and J lost 7, with 13 bases in between. The CDR3 extends over 12 amino acids. The CDR3: CASSRRQVEQYF. CDR3 sequence (DNA): TGTGCCAGCAGCCGCCGACAGGTTGAGCAGTACTTC.

This clonotype has at least ten counts. The chain employs TRBV4-3 and TRBJ2-6, with unresolved D. The CDR3 loop spans 16 amino acids. V was trimmed by 4 bases and J by 1 base, leaving 11 bases between them. CDR1 is LGHNA, CDR2 YSLEER, per germline. The CDR3 sequence: CASSRGSVSGANVLTF. DNA for the CDR3: TGCGCCAGCAGCCGAGGCTCGGTTTCTGGGGCCAACGTCCTGACTTTC.

This clonotype appeared many times. The rearrangement uses TRBV2 and TRBJ2-7; possible D gene TRBD1, 5 bases. The ends were cut back, 3 bases at V and 3 bases at J, with 12 bases in the middle. CDR1 and CDR2 from the germline V gene are SNHLY and FYNNEI. The CDR3 consists of 14 residues. The CDR3 region has the DNA TGTGCCAGCAGTGACCAGGGTAGGGACTACGAGCAGTACTTC. Amino acids: CASSDQGRDYEQYF.

In its sample, this clonotype was seen many times. The chain recombines TRBV20-1 with TRBJ2-7, with D possibly called TRBD1 or TRBD2 (5 bases each). Trimming took off 4 bases at V and 0 bases at J, with 16 bases between the two ends. CDR1 is DFQATT, CDR2 SNEGSKA, per germline (reference sequence). This CDR3 region has 15 residues. The CDR3 protein is CSANSDGASSYEQYF. CDR3 nucleotides: TGCAGTGCTAACTCAGACGGGGCCAGCTCCTACGAGCAGTACTTC.

This clonotype was counted at least ten times. V and J are TRBV7-2 and TRBJ1-5; TRBD1 is a possible D gene (5 bases). From germline, CDR1 is SGHTA and CDR2 FQGNSA. This CDR3 region has 15 residues. The V and J ends lost 2 bases and 6 bases respectively, with 14 bases between them. The CDR3 DNA follows: TGTGCCAGCAGCTTATCGGGGGGAACCTTTCAGCCCCAGCATTTT. Its translation is CASSLSGGTFQPQHF.

Details on this clonotype: Given a much more abundant clone one base away, this may be a read error. The genes are TRBV29-1 and TRBJ2-6, with D maybe TRBD1 (5 bases). The CDR3 length is 12 residues. Germline CDR1 SQVTM, CDR2 ANQGSEA. CDR3 region: CSVKSGANGLTF. DNA for the CDR3: TGCAGCGTCAAATCTGGGGCCAACGGCCTGACTTTC. Drawing the rest from reference TRBV29-1 and TRBJ2-6, the complete variable domain is SAVISQKPSRDICQRGTSLTIQCQVDSQVTMMFWYRQQPGQSLTLIATANQGSEATYESGFVIDKFPISRPNLTFSTLTVSNMSPEDSSIYLCSVKSGANGLTFGAGSRLTVL.

This rearrangement joins TRBV9 to TRBJ2-1; D unresolved. CDR1 is SGDLS, CDR2 YYNGEE, per germline. Trimming pared 4 bases from V and 2 bases from J, leaving 7 bases between. This CDR3 spans 13 amino acids. The chain's CDR3 is CASSQGPYNEQFF. The CDR3 region has the DNA TGTGCCAGCAGCCAAGGACCCTACAATGAGCAGTTCTTC.

The V and J genes are TRBV29-1 and TRBJ1-1, with D maybe TRBD1 (5 bases). From germline, CDR1 is SQVTM and CDR2 ANQGSEA. This CDR3 region has 13 residues. V was pared by 7 bases and J by 5 bases, with 17 bases between. Here the CDR3 reads CSGTAGFRTEAFF. The CDR3 DNA follows: TGCAGCGGGACGGCAGGGTTTAGAACTGAAGCTTTCTTT.